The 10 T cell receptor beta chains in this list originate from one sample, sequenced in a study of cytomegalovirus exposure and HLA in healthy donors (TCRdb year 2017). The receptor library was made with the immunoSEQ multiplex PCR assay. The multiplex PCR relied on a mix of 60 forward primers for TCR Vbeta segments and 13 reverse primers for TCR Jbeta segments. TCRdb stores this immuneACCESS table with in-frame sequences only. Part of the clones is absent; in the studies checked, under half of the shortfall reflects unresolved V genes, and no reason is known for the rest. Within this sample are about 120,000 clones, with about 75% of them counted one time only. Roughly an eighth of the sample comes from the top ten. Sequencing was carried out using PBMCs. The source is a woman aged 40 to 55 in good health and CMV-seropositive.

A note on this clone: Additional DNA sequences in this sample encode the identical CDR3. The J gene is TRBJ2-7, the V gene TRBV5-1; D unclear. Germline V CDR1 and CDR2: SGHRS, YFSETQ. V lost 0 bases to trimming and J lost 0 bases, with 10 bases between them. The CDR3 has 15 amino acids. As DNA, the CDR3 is TGCGCCAGCAGCTTGGCCCCTGACTTCTCCTACGAGCAGTACTTC. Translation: CASSLAPDFSYEQYF.

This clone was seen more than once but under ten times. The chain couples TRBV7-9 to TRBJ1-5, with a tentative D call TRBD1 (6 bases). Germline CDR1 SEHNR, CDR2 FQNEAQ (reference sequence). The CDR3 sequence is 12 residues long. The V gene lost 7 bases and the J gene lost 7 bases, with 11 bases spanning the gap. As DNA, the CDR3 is TGTGCCAGCAACCGACAGGACCAGCCCCAGCATTTT. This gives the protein CASNRQDQPQHF. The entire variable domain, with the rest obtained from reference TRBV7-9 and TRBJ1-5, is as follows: DTGVSQNPRHKITKRGQNVTFRCDPISEHNRLYWYRQTLGQGPEFLTYFQNEAQLEKSRLLSDRFSAERPKGSFSTLEIQRTEQGDSAMYLCASNRQDQPQHFGDGTRLSIL.

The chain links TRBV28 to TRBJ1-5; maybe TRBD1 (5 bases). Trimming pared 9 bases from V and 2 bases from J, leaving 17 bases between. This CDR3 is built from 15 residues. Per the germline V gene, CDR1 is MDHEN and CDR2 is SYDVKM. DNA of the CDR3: TGTGCCAGTCGGGGGACCCCTAGTGGCAATCAGCCCCAGCATTTT. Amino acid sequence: CASRGTPSGNQPQHF.

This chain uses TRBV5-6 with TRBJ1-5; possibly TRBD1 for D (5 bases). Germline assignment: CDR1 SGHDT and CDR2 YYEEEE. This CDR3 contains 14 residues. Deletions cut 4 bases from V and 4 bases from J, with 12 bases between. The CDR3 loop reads CASSRAGGNQPQHF. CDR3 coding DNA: TGTGCCAGCAGCCGGGCCGGGGGTAATCAGCCCCAGCATTTT.

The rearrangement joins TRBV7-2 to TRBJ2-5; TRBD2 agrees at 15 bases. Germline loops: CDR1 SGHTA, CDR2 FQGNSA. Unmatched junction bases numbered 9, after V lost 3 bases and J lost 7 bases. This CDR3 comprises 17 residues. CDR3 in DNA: TGTGCCAGCAGCTTCAGGACTAGCGGGGGGGCTTATGGGACCCAGTACTTC. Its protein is CASSFRTSGGAYGTQYF.

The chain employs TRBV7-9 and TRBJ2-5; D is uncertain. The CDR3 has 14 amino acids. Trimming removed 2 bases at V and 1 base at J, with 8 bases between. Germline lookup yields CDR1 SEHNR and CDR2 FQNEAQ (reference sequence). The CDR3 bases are TGTGCCAGCAGCTTACTAGTTCCCCAAGAGACCCAGTACTTC. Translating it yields CASSLLVPQETQYF. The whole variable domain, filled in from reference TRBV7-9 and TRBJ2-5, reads DTGVSQNPRHKITKRGQNVTFRCDPISEHNRLYWYRQTLGQGPEFLTYFQNEAQLEKSRLLSDRFSAERPKGSFSTLEIQRTEQGDSAMYLCASSLLVPQETQYFGPGTRLLVL.

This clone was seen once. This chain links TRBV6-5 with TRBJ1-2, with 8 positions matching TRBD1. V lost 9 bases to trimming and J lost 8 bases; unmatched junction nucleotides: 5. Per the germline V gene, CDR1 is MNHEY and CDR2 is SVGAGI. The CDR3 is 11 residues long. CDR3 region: CASWDRPGYTF. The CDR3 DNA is TGTGCCAGTTGGGACAGGCCGGGCTACACCTTC.

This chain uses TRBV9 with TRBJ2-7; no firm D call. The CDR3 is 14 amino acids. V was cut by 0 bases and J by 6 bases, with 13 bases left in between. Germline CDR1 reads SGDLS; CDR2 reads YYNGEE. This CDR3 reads CASSVDARLSEQYF. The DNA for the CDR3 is TGTGCCAGCAGCGTAGACGCCAGGCTTTCCGAGCAGTACTTC. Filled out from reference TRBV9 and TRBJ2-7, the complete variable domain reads DSGVTQTPKHLITATGQRVTLRCSPRSGDLSVYWYQQSLDQGLQFLIQYYNGEERAKGNILERFSAQQFPDLHSELNLSSLELGDSALYFCASSVDARLSEQYFGPGTRLTVT.

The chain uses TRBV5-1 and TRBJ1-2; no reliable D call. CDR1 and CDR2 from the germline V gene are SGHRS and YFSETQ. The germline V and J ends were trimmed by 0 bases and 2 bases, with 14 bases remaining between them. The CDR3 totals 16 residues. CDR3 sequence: CASSLGLYGGNYGYTF. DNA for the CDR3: TGCGCCAGCAGCTTGGGATTATATGGCGGAAACTATGGCTACACCTTC.

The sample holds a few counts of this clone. The CDR3 reads CSAAGTGIPFF. The CDR3 DNA sequence: TGCAGTGCTGCAGGGACAGGTATCCCTTTCTTT. The chain has TRBV20-1 and TRBJ1-1; 8 bases line up with TRBD1. The V gene end was trimmed by 5 bases and the J gene end by 12 bases; junction bases not matched to a gene: 8. CDR1 is DFQATT and CDR2 is SNEGSKA in the germline V gene (reference sequence). This CDR3 spans 11 amino acids.